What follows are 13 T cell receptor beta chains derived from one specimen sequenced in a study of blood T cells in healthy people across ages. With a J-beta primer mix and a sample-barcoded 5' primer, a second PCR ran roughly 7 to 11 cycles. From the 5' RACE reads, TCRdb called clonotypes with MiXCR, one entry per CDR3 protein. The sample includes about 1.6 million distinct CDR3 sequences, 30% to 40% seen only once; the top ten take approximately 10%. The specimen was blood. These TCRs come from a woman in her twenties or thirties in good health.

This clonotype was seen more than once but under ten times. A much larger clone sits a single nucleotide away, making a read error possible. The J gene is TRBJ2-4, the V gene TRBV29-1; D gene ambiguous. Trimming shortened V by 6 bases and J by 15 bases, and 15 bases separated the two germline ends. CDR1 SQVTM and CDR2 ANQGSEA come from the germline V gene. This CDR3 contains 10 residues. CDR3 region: CSVYYYERYF. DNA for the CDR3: TGCAGCGTCTACTACTACGAGCGGTACTTC.

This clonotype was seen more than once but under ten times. CDR3 DNA: TGCGCCAGCAGCCAAGGCCTAGTGGGAACCGGGGAGCTGTTTTTT. This encodes CASSQGLVGTGELFF. The chain carries TRBV4-1 and TRBJ2-2; D gene unclear. Germline values: CDR1 MGHRA, CDR2 YSYEKL. CDR3 length: 15 residues. The germline V and J ends were trimmed by 1 base and 5 bases, with 11 bases remaining between them.

The CDR3 nucleotides are TGTGCCAGCAGTTTAGACAGGGTCGGTGAAAAACTGTTTTTT. Translated, it gives CASSLDRVGEKLFF. The V gene is TRBV27, the J gene TRBJ1-4; 7 positions match TRBD1. Unmatched junction bases numbered 4, after V lost 2 bases and J lost 7 bases. The CDR3 totals 14 residues. CDR1 and CDR2 from the germline V gene are MNHEY and SMNVEV (reference sequence).

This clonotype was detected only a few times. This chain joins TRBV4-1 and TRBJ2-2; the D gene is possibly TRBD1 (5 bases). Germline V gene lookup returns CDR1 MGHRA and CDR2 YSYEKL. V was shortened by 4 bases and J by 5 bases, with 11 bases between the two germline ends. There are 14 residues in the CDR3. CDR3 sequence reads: CASSLSQGTGELFF. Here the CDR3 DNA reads TGCGCCAGCAGCCTTAGTCAGGGTACCGGGGAGCTGTTTTTT.

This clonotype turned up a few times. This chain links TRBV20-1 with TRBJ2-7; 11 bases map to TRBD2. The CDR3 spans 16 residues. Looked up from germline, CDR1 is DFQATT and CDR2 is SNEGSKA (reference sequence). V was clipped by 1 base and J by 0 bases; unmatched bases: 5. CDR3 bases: TGCAGTGCTAGAGGGATTACTAGCGGGAGCTCCTACGAGCAGTACTTC. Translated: CSARGITSGSSYEQYF.

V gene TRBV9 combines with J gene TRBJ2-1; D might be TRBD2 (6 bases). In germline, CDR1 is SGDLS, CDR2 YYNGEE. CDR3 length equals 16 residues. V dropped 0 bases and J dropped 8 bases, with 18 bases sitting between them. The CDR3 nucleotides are TGTGCCAGCAGCGTAGTTAAAACGGGAGCTACGGATGAGCAGTTCTTC. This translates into CASSVVKTGATDEQFF.

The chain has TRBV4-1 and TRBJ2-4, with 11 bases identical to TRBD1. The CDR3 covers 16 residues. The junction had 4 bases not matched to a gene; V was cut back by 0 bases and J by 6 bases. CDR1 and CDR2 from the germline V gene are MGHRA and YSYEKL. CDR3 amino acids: CASSQDLGQGGNIQYF. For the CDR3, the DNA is TGCGCCAGCAGCCAAGATTTGGGACAGGGGGGAAACATTCAGTACTTC.

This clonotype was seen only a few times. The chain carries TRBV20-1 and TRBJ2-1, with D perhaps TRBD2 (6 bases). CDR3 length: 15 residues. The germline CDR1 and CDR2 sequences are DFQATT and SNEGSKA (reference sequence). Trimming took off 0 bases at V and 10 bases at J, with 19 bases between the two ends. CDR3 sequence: CSARDIASAFPEQFF. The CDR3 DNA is TGCAGTGCTAGAGATATAGCTAGCGCCTTCCCGGAGCAGTTCTTC.

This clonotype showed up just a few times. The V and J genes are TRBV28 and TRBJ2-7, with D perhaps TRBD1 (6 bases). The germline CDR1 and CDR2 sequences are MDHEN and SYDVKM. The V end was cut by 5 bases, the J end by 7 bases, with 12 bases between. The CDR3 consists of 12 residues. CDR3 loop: CASSNRVGEQYF. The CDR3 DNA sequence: TGTGCCAGCAGTAACAGGGTTGGGGAGCAGTACTTC.

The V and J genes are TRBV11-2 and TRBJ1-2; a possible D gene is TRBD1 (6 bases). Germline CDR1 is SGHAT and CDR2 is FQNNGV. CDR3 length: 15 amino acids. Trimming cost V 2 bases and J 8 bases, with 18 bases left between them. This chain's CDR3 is CASSLRDTASRGYTF. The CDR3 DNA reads TGTGCCAGCAGCTTAAGGGACACCGCGTCGCGGGGCTACACCTTC. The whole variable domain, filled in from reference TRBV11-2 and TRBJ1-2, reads EAGVAQSPRYKIIEKRQSVAFWCNPISGHATLYWYQQILGQGPKLLIQFQNNGVVDDSQLPKDRFSAERLKGVDSTLKIQPAKLEDSAVYLCASSLRDTASRGYTFGSGTRLTVV.

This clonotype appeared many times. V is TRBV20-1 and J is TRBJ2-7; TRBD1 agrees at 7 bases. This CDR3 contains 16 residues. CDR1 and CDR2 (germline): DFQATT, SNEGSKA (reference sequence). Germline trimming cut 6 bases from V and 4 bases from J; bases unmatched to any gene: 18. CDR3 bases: TGCAGTGCCCACTCAGAAAGACAGGGACCTTGGTACGAGCAGTACTTC. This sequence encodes CSAHSERQGPWYEQYF.

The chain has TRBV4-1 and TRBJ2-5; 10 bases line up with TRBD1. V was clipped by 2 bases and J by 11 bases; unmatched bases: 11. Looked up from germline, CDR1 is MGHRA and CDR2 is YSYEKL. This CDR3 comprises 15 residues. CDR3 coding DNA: TGCGCCAGCAGCCAACCGGGACAGGGGACTAATGAGCAGTACTTC. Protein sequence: CASSQPGQGTNEQYF.

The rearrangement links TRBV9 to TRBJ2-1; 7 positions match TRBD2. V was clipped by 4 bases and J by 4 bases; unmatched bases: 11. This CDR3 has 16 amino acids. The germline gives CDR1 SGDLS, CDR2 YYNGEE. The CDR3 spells CASSPRPSGTYNEQFF. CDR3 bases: TGTGCCAGCAGCCCGCGGCCTAGCGGAACATACAATGAGCAGTTCTTC.